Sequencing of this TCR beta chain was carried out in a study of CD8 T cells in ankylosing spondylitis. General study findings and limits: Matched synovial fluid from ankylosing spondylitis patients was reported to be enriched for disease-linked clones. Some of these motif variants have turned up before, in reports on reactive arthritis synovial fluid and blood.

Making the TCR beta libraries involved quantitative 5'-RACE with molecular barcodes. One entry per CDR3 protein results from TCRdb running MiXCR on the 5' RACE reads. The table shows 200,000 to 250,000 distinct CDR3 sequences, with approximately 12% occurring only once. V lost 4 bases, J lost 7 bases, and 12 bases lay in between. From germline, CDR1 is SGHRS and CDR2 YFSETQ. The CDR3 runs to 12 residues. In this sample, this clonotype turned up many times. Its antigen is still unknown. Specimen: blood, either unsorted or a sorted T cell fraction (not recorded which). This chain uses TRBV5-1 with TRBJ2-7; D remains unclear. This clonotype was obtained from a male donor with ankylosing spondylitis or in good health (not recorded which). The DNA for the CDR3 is TGCGCCAGCAGCGTCAACCCGTGGGAGCAGTACTTC. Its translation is CASSVNPWEQYF.